This T cell receptor (beta chain) is from a study of low-dose radiotherapy and immunotherapy resistance in tumors. About the research overall: Radiation delivery to Cohort 1 consisted of 0.5 Gy per fraction every 2 weeks, summing to 6.5 Gy. Across 26 weeks, 13 Gy in total went to Cohort 2, delivered as 1 Gy per fraction every two weeks. While receiving nivolumab 240 mg every two weeks, patients also received ipilimumab 1 mg/kg every six weeks, both intravenously.

Specified time point: after trial treatment. Treatment of the sample: LDRT plus nivolumab, ipilimumab, low-dose cyclophosphamide and aspirin (RACIN trial). Administered to the donors were nivolumab, ipilimumab, aspirin, low-dose cyclophosphamide and low-dose radiotherapy. This clonotype was seen ten or more times. The germline V and J ends were trimmed by 2 bases and 0 bases, with 14 bases remaining between them. Per the germline V gene, CDR1 is SGHDT and CDR2 is YYEEEE. This CDR3 region has 16 residues. Gene-specific TRAV and TRBV primers were used for first-strand cDNA, covering alpha and beta chains. Amplification, which lasted roughly 22 PCR cycles, used a constant-region primer and V-primer adapter to amplify TCRs. MiXCR was run by TCRdb on the reads, yielding one entry per CDR3 protein. The table lists tens of thousands of distinct CDR3 sequences, around 20% of them singletons.

The TCR was taken from a female donor with ovarian cancer. V gene TRBV5-6 combines with J gene TRBJ1-1, with D unresolved. The sample here was PBMCs, taken after low-dose radiotherapy plus immunotherapy. The DNA of the CDR3 is TGTGCCAGCAGCTTCGGCACACGTCTCATGAACACTGAAGCTTTCTTT. Amino acids: CASSFGTRLMNTEAFF.